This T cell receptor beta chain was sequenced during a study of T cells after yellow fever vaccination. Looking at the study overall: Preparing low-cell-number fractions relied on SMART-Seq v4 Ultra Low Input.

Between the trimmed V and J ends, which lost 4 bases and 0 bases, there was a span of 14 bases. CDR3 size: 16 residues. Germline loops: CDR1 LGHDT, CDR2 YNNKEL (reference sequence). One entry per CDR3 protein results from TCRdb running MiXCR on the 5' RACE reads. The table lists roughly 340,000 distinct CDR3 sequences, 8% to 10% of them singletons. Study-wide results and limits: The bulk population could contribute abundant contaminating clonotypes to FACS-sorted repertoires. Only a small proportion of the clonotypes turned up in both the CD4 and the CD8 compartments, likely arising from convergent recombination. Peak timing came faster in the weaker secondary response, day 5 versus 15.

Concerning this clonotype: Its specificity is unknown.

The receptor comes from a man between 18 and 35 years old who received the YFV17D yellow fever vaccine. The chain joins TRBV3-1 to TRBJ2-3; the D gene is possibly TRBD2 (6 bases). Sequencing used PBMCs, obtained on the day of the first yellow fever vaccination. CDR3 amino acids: CASSLLPGESTDTQYF. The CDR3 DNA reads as TGTGCCAGCAGCCTCTTGCCGGGGGAGAGCACAGATACGCAGTATTTT.